This T cell receptor (beta chain) emerged from a study of shared clonotypes between healthy human individuals. Study-wide background: A few men and a couple of women, aged 18 to 49, were donors. Three plates each covered CD4 naive and memory; CD8 naive two, CD8 memory one.

Samples underwent the assay at deep level. This table comes from immunoSEQ multiplex PCR, and its TCRdb copy is limited to in-frame clones, with some not included. The table records roughly 2.6 million clones, around 90% of them present only once. A single count supports this clone. Unmatched junction bases numbered 7, after V lost 0 bases and J lost 4 bases. The CDR3 spans 16 residues. The germline CDR1 and CDR2 sequences are SGHRS and YFSETQ. The sequenced sample was naive CD4+ T cells sorted from blood. Subset: CD45RA+ positively selected. The chain carries TRBV5-1 and TRBJ2-3, with 8 bases identical to TRBD2. This clonotype was sampled from a man younger than 30 in good health. The CDR3 region is CASSLDGLAIADTQYF. DNA of the CDR3: TGCGCCAGCAGCTTGGACGGACTAGCCATCGCAGATACGCAGTATTTT.